These T cell receptor beta chains were read from a single sample in a study of OX40 agonist ivuxolimab in advanced cancers. Produced via immunoSEQ multiplex PCR; TCRdb's table is partial and in-frame only. The sample includes 850 to 1,000 clones, about 81% of them seen just once. The sequencing here drew on CD4+ or CD8+ T cells sorted from blood, taken in a trial of the OX40 agonist ivuxolimab. The source of these receptors is an adult with an advanced solid tumor such as melanoma, head and neck, liver or kidney cancer. CDR3s include the opening cysteine and the closing phenylalanine or tryptophan. Each record gives: J gene, CDR3 length, D gene, clone size, V gene, CDR3 DNA, CDR3 protein. D genes are given only for firm matches. Rows give clone size only sometimes, using once, few, many, or a class for an expanded clone.

j_gene: TRBJ1-2; len: 14; d_gene: -; abundance: -; v_gene: TRBV11-2; CDR3nt: TGTGCCAGCAGCCAAAGGGGACTAAACTATGGCTACACCTTC; CDR3aa: CASSQRGLNYGYTF
j_gene: TRBJ2-5; len: 14; d_gene: -; abundance: -; v_gene: TRBV6-5; CDR3nt: TGTGCCAGCAGTTCCTCACTAGTAATCGAGACCCAGTACTTC; CDR3aa: CASSSSLVIETQYF
j_gene: TRBJ2-7; len: 14; d_gene: TRBD2; abundance: -; v_gene: TRBV30; CDR3nt: TGTGCCTGGACTACGGGAGGGCCCACTAGGGAGCAGTACTTC; CDR3aa: CAWTTGGPTREQYF
j_gene: TRBJ1-1; len: 13; d_gene: -; abundance: -; v_gene: TRBV7-3; CDR3nt: TGTGCCAGCAGCTTAGAGGGGACGGGGACGGCTTTCTTT; CDR3aa: CASSLEGTGTAFF
j_gene: TRBJ2-7; len: 11; d_gene: -; abundance: -; v_gene: TRBV6-5; CDR3nt: TGTGCCAGCAGTAAGAGGGAGGATCAGTACTTC; CDR3aa: CASSKREDQYF
j_gene: TRBJ2-7; len: 15; d_gene: TRBD1; abundance: large; v_gene: TRBV7-9; CDR3nt: TGTGCCAGCAGCTTCGGGACAGGACAACCCTACGAGCAGTACTTC; CDR3aa: CASSFGTGQPYEQYF
j_gene: TRBJ2-3; len: 16; d_gene: TRBD2; abundance: -; v_gene: TRBV7-9; CDR3nt: TGTGCCAGCAGCGCTCCGGGACTAGTGGTCACAGATACGCAGTATTTT; CDR3aa: CASSAPGLVVTDTQYF
j_gene: TRBJ1-1; len: 15; d_gene: TRBD1; abundance: -; v_gene: TRBV5-6; CDR3nt: TGTGCCAGCAGCTTGGAGGGACAGGGGAACACTGAAGCTTTCTTT; CDR3aa: CASSLEGQGNTEAFF
j_gene: TRBJ1-1; len: 13; d_gene: -; abundance: few; v_gene: TRBV11-3; CDR3nt: TGTGCCCCTAAAGCGTGTAGTTTAACTGAAGCTTTCTTT; CDR3aa: CAPKACSLTEAFF
j_gene: TRBJ2-5; len: 15; d_gene: TRBD2; abundance: -; v_gene: TRBV7-9; CDR3nt: TGTGCCAGCAGCTTCCCGACTAGCGGGAGTGAGACCCAGTACTTC; CDR3aa: CASSFPTSGSETQYF
j_gene: TRBJ1-1; len: 13; d_gene: -; abundance: few; v_gene: TRBV4-1; CDR3nt: TGCGCCAGCAGCCCCCACGAGAACACTGAAGCTTTCTTT; CDR3aa: CASSPHENTEAFF
j_gene: TRBJ2-7; len: 13; d_gene: -; abundance: -; v_gene: TRBV6-8; CDR3nt: TGTGCCAGCAGTTACGCCGAGGCCTACGAGCAGTACTTC; CDR3aa: CASSYAEAYEQYF
j_gene: TRBJ2-3; len: 14; d_gene: -; abundance: few; v_gene: TRBV5-6; CDR3nt: TGTGCCAGCAATACTGGGACCGCACAAGGGACGCAGTATTTT; CDR3aa: CASNTGTAQGTQYF
j_gene: TRBJ1-3; len: 15; d_gene: -; abundance: -; v_gene: TRBV4-1; CDR3nt: TGCGCCAGCAGCCAAAGTCAGGGGACTGGAAACACCATATATTTT; CDR3aa: CASSQSQGTGNTIYF
j_gene: TRBJ2-1; len: 15; d_gene: TRBD2; abundance: -; v_gene: TRBV30; CDR3nt: TGTGCCTGGAGTGTAGATAGCGGGACTTACAATGAGCAGTTCTTC; CDR3aa: CAWSVDSGTYNEQFF
j_gene: TRBJ2-6; len: 18; d_gene: -; abundance: -; v_gene: TRBV4-2; CDR3nt: TGTGCCAGCAGCTGCGAACACAAAGGACAAAGTCGGGCCAACGTCCTGACTTTC; CDR3aa: CASSCEHKGQSRANVLTF
j_gene: TRBJ2-2; len: 11; d_gene: -; abundance: -; v_gene: TRBV7-8; CDR3nt: TGTGCCAGCAGCCCCAGAGGGGAGCTGTTTTTT; CDR3aa: CASSPRGELFF
j_gene: TRBJ2-5; len: 15; d_gene: TRBD1; abundance: -; v_gene: TRBV27; CDR3nt: TGTGCCAGCAGTGGACAGGGGATCGGTGAAGAGACCCAGTACTTC; CDR3aa: CASSGQGIGEETQYF
j_gene: TRBJ2-5; len: 15; d_gene: -; abundance: -; v_gene: TRBV9; CDR3nt: TGTGCCAGCAGCGTAGTCCAGGGGGGGCGGGAGACCCAGTACTTC; CDR3aa: CASSVVQGGRETQYF
j_gene: TRBJ2-2; len: 19; d_gene: TRBD2; abundance: -; v_gene: TRBV4-2; CDR3nt: TGTGCCAGCAGCCAAGATTTCCTAGCGGTGGGCCGGGACACCGGGGAGCTGTTTTTT; CDR3aa: CASSQDFLAVGRDTGELFF
j_gene: TRBJ1-1; len: 13; d_gene: -; abundance: -; v_gene: TRBV14; CDR3nt: TGTGCCAGCAGCCGCCGGGACACCCGGGGAGCTTTCTTT; CDR3aa: CASSRRDTRGAFF
j_gene: TRBJ2-2; len: 16; d_gene: -; abundance: -; v_gene: TRBV7-6; CDR3nt: TGTGCCAGCAGCTTCCCTGGAGGGACAGAGACCGGGGAGCTGTTTTTT; CDR3aa: CASSFPGGTETGELFF
j_gene: TRBJ2-4; len: 11; d_gene: -; abundance: -; v_gene: TRBV19; CDR3nt: TGTGCCAGTAAGGGGATGGCCATTCAGTACTTC; CDR3aa: CASKGMAIQYF
j_gene: TRBJ2-3; len: 13; d_gene: -; abundance: -; v_gene: TRBV11-3; CDR3nt: TGTGCCAGCAGCTTAGGGATCCAAGGTCCGCAGTATTTT; CDR3aa: CASSLGIQGPQYF
j_gene: TRBJ2-7; len: 14; d_gene: TRBD1; abundance: once; v_gene: TRBV4-3; CDR3nt: TGCGCCAGCAGCACACGACAGGGGGCCCACGAGCAGTACTTC; CDR3aa: CASSTRQGAHEQYF
j_gene: TRBJ2-6; len: 17; d_gene: -; abundance: -; v_gene: TRBV5-1; CDR3nt: TGCGCCAGCAGCTTGGCGGTACAAAGAGGTGGGGCCAACGTCCTGACTTTC; CDR3aa: CASSLAVQRGGANVLTF
j_gene: TRBJ1-5; len: 14; d_gene: -; abundance: -; v_gene: TRBV6-5; CDR3nt: TGTGCCAGCAGTTACTCGTCTGGCAATCAGCCCCAGCATTTT; CDR3aa: CASSYSSGNQPQHF
j_gene: TRBJ1-1; len: 15; d_gene: -; abundance: -; v_gene: TRBV18; CDR3nt: TGTGCCAGCTCACCACTCAAGGGGCTGAACACTGAAGCTTTCTTT; CDR3aa: CASSPLKGLNTEAFF
j_gene: TRBJ2-4; len: 15; d_gene: TRBD2; abundance: -; v_gene: TRBV7-9; CDR3nt: TGTGCCAGCAGCCCTGGAAGCGGGAGGTGGTACATTCAGTACTTC; CDR3aa: CASSPGSGRWYIQYF
j_gene: TRBJ2-7; len: 15; d_gene: -; abundance: -; v_gene: TRBV18; CDR3nt: TGTGCCAGCTCACAACCCCCGGGACCCCGCTACGAGCAGTACTTC; CDR3aa: CASSQPPGPRYEQYF
j_gene: TRBJ2-3; len: 12; d_gene: -; abundance: -; v_gene: TRBV10-2; CDR3nt: TGCGCCAGCAGTGAGTGGGGCGATACGCAGTATTTT; CDR3aa: CASSEWGDTQYF
j_gene: TRBJ2-1; len: 15; d_gene: TRBD2; abundance: -; v_gene: TRBV6-5; CDR3nt: TGTGCCAGCAGTTACACTAGCGGGGGAAGGATTGAGCAGTTCTTC; CDR3aa: CASSYTSGGRIEQFF
j_gene: TRBJ2-5; len: 13; d_gene: -; abundance: few; v_gene: TRBV7-9; CDR3nt: TGTGCCAGCAGCCTCGGGTTAGAAGAGACCCAGTACTTC; CDR3aa: CASSLGLEETQYF
j_gene: TRBJ1-2; len: 17; d_gene: -; abundance: -; v_gene: TRBV25-1; CDR3nt: TGTGCCAGCAGTGAATTGGGAGGAGGCCTATCAGACTATGGCTACACCTTC; CDR3aa: CASSELGGGLSDYGYTF
j_gene: TRBJ2-2; len: 15; d_gene: -; abundance: -; v_gene: TRBV2; CDR3nt: TGTGCCAGCGGGCCTGAGGGTACAACCGGTGGGGAGCTGTTTTTT; CDR3aa: CASGPEGTTGGELFF
j_gene: TRBJ2-3; len: 19; d_gene: -; abundance: few; v_gene: TRBV9; CDR3nt: TGTGCCAGCAGCCCGAGCTGGGATCCCCCGGCTGCTAGCACAGATACGCAGTATTTT; CDR3aa: CASSPSWDPPAASTDTQYF
j_gene: TRBJ2-5; len: 19; d_gene: -; abundance: -; v_gene: TRBV7-2; CDR3nt: TGTGCCAGCAGCTTGAACGCGGCCATGGGGGTGGGGTTTCAAGAGACCCAGTACTTC; CDR3aa: CASSLNAAMGVGFQETQYF
j_gene: TRBJ2-1; len: 16; d_gene: -; abundance: few; v_gene: TRBV27; CDR3nt: TGTGCCAGCAGTTGGGACGTAAGAAGCTCCTACAATGAGCAGTTCTTC; CDR3aa: CASSWDVRSSYNEQFF
j_gene: TRBJ2-1; len: 15; d_gene: TRBD1; abundance: -; v_gene: TRBV12-5; CDR3nt: TGTGCTAGTGGCCCCACACGGACAGGAGGCAATGAGCAGTTCTTC; CDR3aa: CASGPTRTGGNEQFF
j_gene: TRBJ2-7; len: 16; d_gene: -; abundance: -; v_gene: TRBV18; CDR3nt: TGTGCCAGCTCAGCAATACAGGGAGGTAGCTCCTACGAGCAGTACTTC; CDR3aa: CASSAIQGGSSYEQYF
j_gene: TRBJ1-1; len: 15; d_gene: -; abundance: -; v_gene: TRBV28; CDR3nt: TGTGCCAGCAGTTTAGTCGGCAATATGAACACTGAAGCTTTCTTT; CDR3aa: CASSLVGNMNTEAFF
j_gene: TRBJ1-3; len: 16; d_gene: -; abundance: -; v_gene: TRBV28; CDR3nt: TGTGCCAGCACCCCCCGGGGCTCCAGCTCTGGAAACACCATATATTTT; CDR3aa: CASTPRGSSSGNTIYF
j_gene: TRBJ2-7; len: 11; d_gene: -; abundance: -; v_gene: TRBV30; CDR3nt: TGCGCCTGGCAAGGGTCCTACGAGCAGTACTTC; CDR3aa: CAWQGSYEQYF
j_gene: TRBJ1-2; len: 11; d_gene: -; abundance: -; v_gene: TRBV20-1; CDR3nt: TGCAGTGCTATAGGGACGTCTGGCTACACCTTC; CDR3aa: CSAIGTSGYTF
j_gene: TRBJ1-6; len: 14; d_gene: -; abundance: -; v_gene: TRBV7-9; CDR3nt: TGTGCCAGCAGCTTACAGGATTTCAATTCACCCCTCCACTTT; CDR3aa: CASSLQDFNSPLHF
j_gene: TRBJ1-2; len: 13; d_gene: -; abundance: once; v_gene: TRBV6-7; CDR3nt: TGTGCCAGCAGTTACCTCTCCTCGGGTGGCTACACCTTC; CDR3aa: CASSYLSSGGYTF
j_gene: TRBJ2-1; len: 15; d_gene: -; abundance: -; v_gene: TRBV6-5; CDR3nt: TGTGCCAGCAGTTACTCGAATGGGCAGGGGAATGAGCAGTTCTTC; CDR3aa: CASSYSNGQGNEQFF
j_gene: TRBJ2-1; len: 15; d_gene: -; abundance: -; v_gene: TRBV5-6; CDR3nt: TGTGCCAGCAGCTTGGCAGGGCTAGTTGACAATGAGCAGTTCTTC; CDR3aa: CASSLAGLVDNEQFF
j_gene: TRBJ2-7; len: 14; d_gene: TRBD2; abundance: -; v_gene: TRBV7-9; CDR3nt: TGTGCCAGCAGCTCGGGACTAGGCGTGAACGAGCAGTACTTC; CDR3aa: CASSSGLGVNEQYF
j_gene: TRBJ2-3; len: 17; d_gene: -; abundance: -; v_gene: TRBV9; CDR3nt: TGTGCCAGCAGCGCCTTACTAGGGGAGGTTGGCACAGATACGCAGTATTTT; CDR3aa: CASSALLGEVGTDTQYF
j_gene: TRBJ2-1; len: 18; d_gene: TRBD2; abundance: -; v_gene: TRBV7-9; CDR3nt: TGTGCCAGCAGCTCAGAGGGCTCGACTAGCCCCTCCTACAATGAGCAGTTCTTC; CDR3aa: CASSSEGSTSPSYNEQFF
j_gene: TRBJ2-7; len: 15; d_gene: TRBD1; abundance: -; v_gene: TRBV4-2; CDR3nt: TGTGCCAGCAGCCAAGGGACAGGGCCATCCTACGAGCAGTACTTC; CDR3aa: CASSQGTGPSYEQYF
j_gene: TRBJ2-1; len: 17; d_gene: -; abundance: -; v_gene: TRBV11-3; CDR3nt: TGTGCCAGCAGCTTAAGCACGGGGGTAGGTTCCTACAATGAGCAGTTCTTC; CDR3aa: CASSLSTGVGSYNEQFF
j_gene: TRBJ1-2; len: 11; d_gene: -; abundance: -; v_gene: TRBV6-5; CDR3nt: TGTGCCAGCAGCCACTTCCGTGGCTACACCTTC; CDR3aa: CASSHFRGYTF
j_gene: TRBJ2-7; len: 14; d_gene: -; abundance: -; v_gene: TRBV6-6; CDR3nt: TGTGCCAGCAGTTACGTGGGGGCTCTCAACGAGCAGTACTTC; CDR3aa: CASSYVGALNEQYF
j_gene: TRBJ2-1; len: 17; d_gene: -; abundance: -; v_gene: TRBV11-3; CDR3nt: TGTGCCAGCAGCTTAAGCACGGGGGTAGGTTCCTACAGTGAGCAGTTCTTC; CDR3aa: CASSLSTGVGSYSEQFF
j_gene: TRBJ2-7; len: 13; d_gene: -; abundance: once; v_gene: TRBV10-3; CDR3nt: TGTGCCAGCAGTTACTCCGCCTCCTACGAGCAGTACTTC; CDR3aa: CASSYSASYEQYF
j_gene: TRBJ2-5; len: 18; d_gene: -; abundance: large; v_gene: TRBV11-1; CDR3nt: TGTGCCAGCAGCTCAGACGTAGCGGAAGGAGCCCTGACAGAGACCCAGTACTTC; CDR3aa: CASSSDVAEGALTETQYF